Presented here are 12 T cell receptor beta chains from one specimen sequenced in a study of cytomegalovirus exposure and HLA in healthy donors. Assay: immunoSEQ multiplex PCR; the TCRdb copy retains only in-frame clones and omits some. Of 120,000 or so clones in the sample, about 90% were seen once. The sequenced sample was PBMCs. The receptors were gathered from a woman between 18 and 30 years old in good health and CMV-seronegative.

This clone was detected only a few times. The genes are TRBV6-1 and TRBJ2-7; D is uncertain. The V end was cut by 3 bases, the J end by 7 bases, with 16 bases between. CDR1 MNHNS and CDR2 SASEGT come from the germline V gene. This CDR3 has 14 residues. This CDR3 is CASSDGSDLKEQYF. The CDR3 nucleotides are TGTGCCAGCAGTGACGGGTCGGATCTCAAGGAGCAGTACTTC.

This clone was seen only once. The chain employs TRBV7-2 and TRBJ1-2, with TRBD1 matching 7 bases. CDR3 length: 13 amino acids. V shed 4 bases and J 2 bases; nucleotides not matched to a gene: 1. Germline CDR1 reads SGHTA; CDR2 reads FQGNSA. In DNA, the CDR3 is TGTGCCAGCAGCTGGGACAGAAACTATGGCTACACCTTC. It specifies CASSWDRNYGYTF.

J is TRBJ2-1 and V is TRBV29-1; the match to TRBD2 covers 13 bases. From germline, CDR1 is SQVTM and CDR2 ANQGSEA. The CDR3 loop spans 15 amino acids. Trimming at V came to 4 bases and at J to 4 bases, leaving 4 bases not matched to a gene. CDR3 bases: TGCAGCGTTGGCGGGACTAGCGGGGAATACAATGAGCAGTTCTTC. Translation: CSVGGTSGEYNEQFF.

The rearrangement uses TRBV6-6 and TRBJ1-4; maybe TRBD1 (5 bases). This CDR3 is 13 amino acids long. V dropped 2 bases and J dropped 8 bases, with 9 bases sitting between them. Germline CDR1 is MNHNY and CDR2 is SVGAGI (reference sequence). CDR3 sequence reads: CASSYGQREKLFF. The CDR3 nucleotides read TGTGCCAGCAGTTACGGACAAAGAGAAAAACTGTTTTTT.

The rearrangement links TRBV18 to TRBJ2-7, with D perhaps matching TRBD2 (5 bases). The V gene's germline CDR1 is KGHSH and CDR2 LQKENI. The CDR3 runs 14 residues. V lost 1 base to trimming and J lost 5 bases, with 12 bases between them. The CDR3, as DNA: TGTGCCAGCTCACCACTTCCGACTACCGACGAGCAGTACTTC. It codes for CASSPLPTTDEQYF.

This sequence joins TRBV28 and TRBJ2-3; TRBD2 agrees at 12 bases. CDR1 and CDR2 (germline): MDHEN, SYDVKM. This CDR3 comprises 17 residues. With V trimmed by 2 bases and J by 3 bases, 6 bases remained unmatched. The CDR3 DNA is TGTGCCAGCAGTTTAGTGGCGACTAGCGGGAGAACAGATACGCAGTATTTT. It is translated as CASSLVATSGRTDTQYF.

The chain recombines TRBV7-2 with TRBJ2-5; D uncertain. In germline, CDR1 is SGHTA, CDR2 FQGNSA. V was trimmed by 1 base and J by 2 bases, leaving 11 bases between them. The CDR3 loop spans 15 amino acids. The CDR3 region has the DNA TGTGCCAGCAGCTTAGGTGGTGCAGTGCAAGAGACCCAGTACTTC. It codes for CASSLGGAVQETQYF.

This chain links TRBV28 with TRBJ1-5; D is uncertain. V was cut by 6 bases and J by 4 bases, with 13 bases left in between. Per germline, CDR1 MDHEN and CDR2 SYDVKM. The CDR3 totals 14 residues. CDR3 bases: TGTGCCAGCAGAGATACAACGGGTAATCAGCCCCAGCATTTT. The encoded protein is CASRDTTGNQPQHF.

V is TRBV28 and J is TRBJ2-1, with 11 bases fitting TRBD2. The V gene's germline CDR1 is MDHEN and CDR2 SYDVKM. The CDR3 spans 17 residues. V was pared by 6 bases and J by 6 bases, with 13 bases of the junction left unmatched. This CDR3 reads CASSAATLAGGLNEQFF. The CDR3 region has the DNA TGTGCCAGCAGCGCCGCAACCCTAGCGGGGGGACTCAATGAGCAGTTCTTC.

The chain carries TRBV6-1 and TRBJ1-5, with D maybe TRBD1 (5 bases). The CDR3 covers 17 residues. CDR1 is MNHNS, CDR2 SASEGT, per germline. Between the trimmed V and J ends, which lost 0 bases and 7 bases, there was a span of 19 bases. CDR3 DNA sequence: TGTGCCAGCAGTGAAGCGCAAGACCCGGGCAGGGCCCAGCCCCAGCATTTT. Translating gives CASSEAQDPGRAQPQHF.

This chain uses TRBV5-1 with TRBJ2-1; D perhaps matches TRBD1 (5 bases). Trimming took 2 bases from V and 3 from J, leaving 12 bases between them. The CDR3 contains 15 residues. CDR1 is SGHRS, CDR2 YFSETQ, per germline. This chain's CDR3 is CASSLTGDNYNEQFF. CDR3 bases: TGCGCCAGCAGCTTAACAGGAGATAACTACAATGAGCAGTTCTTC.

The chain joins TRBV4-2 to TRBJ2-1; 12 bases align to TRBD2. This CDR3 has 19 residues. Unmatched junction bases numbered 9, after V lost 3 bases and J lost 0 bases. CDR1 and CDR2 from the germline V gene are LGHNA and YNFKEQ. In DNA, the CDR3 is TGTGCCAGCAGCCACGGACTAGCGGGGATTCAAACCTCCTACAATGAGCAGTTCTTC. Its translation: CASSHGLAGIQTSYNEQFF.